This T cell receptor (beta chain) originates from a study of T cell repertoires in cytomegalovirus infection. Study-wide background: CMV infection and matching HLA type were both indicated by public TCR beta signatures.

Germline-derived CDR1 and CDR2 are SGHTA and FQGNSA. The germline V and J ends were trimmed by 3 bases and 7 bases, with 16 bases remaining between them. CDR3 length equals 14 residues. Regarding the study as a whole: Dominating the ex vivo response were TCR beta clonotypes that were CMV-specific and HLA-C-restricted.

This clonotype showed up many times. As yet, its antigen is unknown. TCRdb reanalysed the reads using MiXCR and keeps one entry per CDR3 protein. Here the sample spans some 390,000 distinct CDR3 sequences, 15% to 20% being singletons. Material for sequencing was PBMCs. The chain recombines TRBV7-2 with TRBJ2-7; tentatively, D is TRBD2 (5 bases). This sequence originates from a human donor in good health (CMV status not recorded). Some clones in this sample may be carry-over from other donors' samples. The CDR3 region is CASSFRDGDLEQYF. CDR3 coding DNA: TGTGCCAGCAGCTTCCGGGATGGCGACCTAGAGCAGTACTTC. Complete variable domain (other parts from reference TRBV7-2 and TRBJ2-7): GAGVSQSPSNKVTEKGKDVELRCDPISGHTALYWYRQSLGQGLEFLIYFQGNSAPDKSGLPSDRFSAERTGGSVSTLTIQRTQQEDSAVYLCASSFRDGDLEQYFGPGTRLTVT.